This TCR beta chain was identified during a study of cytomegalovirus exposure and HLA in healthy donors. General study findings and limits: In an earlier analysis, most TCR beta V segments were productive about 87% or about 30% of the time.

With 60 Vbeta and 13 Jbeta primers, the PCR was carried out. Assay used: immunoSEQ multiplex PCR; TCRdb lists only in-frame clones, some missing. Among about 94,000 clones listed, roughly 8.2% were seen once. Notes on this clone: Its antigen is as yet unknown.

The CDR3 length is 13 residues. V shed 4 bases and J 3 bases; nucleotides not matched to a gene: 3. CDR1 and CDR2 (germline): SQVTM, ANQGSEA. The chain is built from TRBV29-1 and TRBJ2-3; 8 nucleotides match TRBD1. The sample consisted of PBMCs. The sequence derives from a man between 50 and 59 years old in good health and CMV-seronegative. The CDR3 region is CSVAWTGTDTQYF. The CDR3 DNA reads as TGCAGCGTTGCTTGGACAGGGACAGATACGCAGTATTTT.